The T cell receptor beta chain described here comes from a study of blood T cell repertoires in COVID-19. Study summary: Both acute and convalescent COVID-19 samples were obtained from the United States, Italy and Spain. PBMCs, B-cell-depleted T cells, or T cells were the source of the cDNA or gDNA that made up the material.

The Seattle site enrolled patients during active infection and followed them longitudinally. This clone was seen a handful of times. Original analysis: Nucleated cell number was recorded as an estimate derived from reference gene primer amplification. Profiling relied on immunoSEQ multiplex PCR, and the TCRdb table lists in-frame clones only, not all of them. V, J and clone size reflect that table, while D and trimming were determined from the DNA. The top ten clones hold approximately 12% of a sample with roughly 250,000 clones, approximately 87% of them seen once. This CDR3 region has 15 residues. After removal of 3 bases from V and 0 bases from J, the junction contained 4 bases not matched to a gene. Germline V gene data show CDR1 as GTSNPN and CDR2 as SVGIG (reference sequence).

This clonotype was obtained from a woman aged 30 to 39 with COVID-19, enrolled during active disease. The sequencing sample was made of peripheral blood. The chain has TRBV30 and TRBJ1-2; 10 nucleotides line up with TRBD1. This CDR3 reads CAWRGQGPANYGYTF. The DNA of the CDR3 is TGTGCCTGGAGGGGACAGGGGCCAGCTAACTATGGCTACACCTTC. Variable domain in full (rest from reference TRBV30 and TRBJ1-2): SQTIHQWPATLVQPVGSPLSLECTVEGTSNPNLYWYRQAAGRGLQLLFYSVGIGQISSEVPQNLSASRPQDRQFILSSKKLLLSDSGFYLCAWRGQGPANYGYTFGSGTRLTVV.